This entry lists 18 T cell receptor beta chains sequenced from one sample in a study of low-dose radiotherapy and immunotherapy resistance in tumors. Both a constant-region primer and a V-primer adapter served to amplify TCRs across 20 to 25 PCR cycles. In TCRdb, the reads were re-called with MiXCR into one record per CDR3 protein. The sample has some 45,000 distinct CDR3 sequences, about 10% seen once; the top ten hold approximately 6.2%. Time point of the sample: before trial treatment. Here the sequenced sample was PBMCs, taken before treatment. These TCRs come from a female donor with ovarian cancer.

The V and J genes are TRBV21-1 and TRBJ2-1. TRBV21-1 is annotated as a pseudogene. This CDR3 spans 13 amino acids. The CDR3 DNA sequence: TGTGCCAGCAGCCGCCGAGTTTACAATGTGCAGTTCTTC. Protein: CASSRRVYNVQFF.

This clonotype was seen many times. The gene calls are TRBV5-1 and TRBJ2-3; a weak D match, TRBD2 (6 bases). Germline-derived CDR1 and CDR2 are SGHRS and YFSETQ. Trimming left V 4 bases short and J 4 bases short, with 22 bases between. The CDR3 has 17 residues. The chain's CDR3 is CASSRDPGSPTPDTQYF. The CDR3 DNA is TGCGCCAGCAGCAGGGACCCCGGGAGTCCCACCCCAGATACGCAGTATTTT.

This clonotype appeared many times. The chain joins TRBV27 to TRBJ1-1; weak D call: TRBD1 (6 bases). CDR1 is MNHEY and CDR2 is SMNVEV in the germline V gene (reference sequence). Trimming removed 5 bases at V and 1 base at J, with 17 bases between. The CDR3 has 16 amino acids. The CDR3 loop is CASSAPGTKGNTEAFF. CDR3 DNA: TGTGCCAGCAGTGCCCCCGGGACAAAGGGGAACACTGAAGCTTTCTTT.

The sample holds many counts of this clonotype. This chain links TRBV28 with TRBJ2-2; no reliable D call. Trimming shortened V by 6 bases and J by 7 bases, and 12 bases separated the two germline ends. CDR1 and CDR2 (germline): MDHEN, SYDVKM. The CDR3 covers 13 residues. The CDR3 nucleotides read TGTGCCAGCAGGTCGCTGACGGTCGGGGAGCTGTTTTTT. It yields the protein CASRSLTVGELFF.

The chain couples TRBV7-3 to TRBJ2-6; 7 bases are shared with TRBD1. The CDR3 loop spans 17 amino acids. V trimming: 1 base; J trimming: 2 bases; junction bases outside the gene matches: 5. Germline loops: CDR1 SGHTA, CDR2 FQGTGA. The CDR3: CASSLIGQDAGANVLTF. In DNA, the CDR3 is TGTGCCAGCAGCTTAATCGGACAGGATGCTGGGGCCAACGTCCTGACTTTC.

This clonotype was counted ten times or more. V is TRBV2 and J is TRBJ2-2, with 7 positions matching TRBD1. V shed 6 bases, J shed 7 bases, and the junction held 14 bases outside the gene matches. Germline loops: CDR1 SNHLY, CDR2 FYNNEI. The CDR3 loop spans 16 amino acids. This CDR3 is CASRGDRARGIGELFF. In DNA form, the CDR3 reads TGTGCCAGCAGAGGTGACAGGGCCAGGGGGATCGGGGAGCTGTTTTTT.

This clonotype was seen at least ten times. The chain employs TRBV7-2 and TRBJ2-7; tentatively, D is TRBD2 (5 bases). The V gene lost 8 bases and the J gene lost 4 bases, with 15 bases spanning the gap. The germline gives CDR1 SGHTA, CDR2 FQGNSA. CDR3 length: 13 amino acids. CDR3 DNA sequence: TGTGCCAGCCTTCGGGGAGTTGGGTACGAGCAGTACTTC. Amino acid sequence: CASLRGVGYEQYF.

This clonotype was counted many times. The rearrangement uses TRBV29-1 and TRBJ2-7; 8 nucleotides line up with TRBD1. The V gene's germline CDR1 is SQVTM and CDR2 ANQGSEA. The CDR3 length is 14 residues. V was clipped by 3 bases and J by 0 bases; unmatched bases: 4. CDR3 coding DNA: TGCAGCGTTGATGGTGGACAGGGCTCCTACGAGCAGTACTTC. Amino acid sequence: CSVDGGQGSYEQYF.

Comments on this clonotype: A far larger clone is a single base away, which makes a read error likely. The chain employs TRBV3-1 and TRBJ2-7; 7 bases are shared with TRBD1. J gave up 7 bases and V 0 bases, and 9 bases lay outside the gene matches. Per the germline V gene, CDR1 is LGHDT and CDR2 is YNNKEL (reference sequence). The CDR3 has 15 amino acids. The CDR3 DNA follows: TGTGCCAGCAGCCAAGATGCAGGGGGTCACAATGAGCAGTACTTC. Protein: CASSQDAGGHNEQYF.

In its sample, this clonotype was seen many times. This chain links TRBV7-3 with TRBJ1-2, with 10 nucleotides matching TRBD1. Germline V gene sequence: CDR1 SGHTA, CDR2 FQGTGA. The CDR3 length is 15 residues. With V trimmed by 5 bases and J by 7 bases, 10 bases remained unmatched. CDR3 region: CASSPSGTGVRGYTF. The DNA for the CDR3 is TGTGCCAGCAGCCCCTCGGGGACAGGGGTTCGTGGCTACACCTTC. Using reference TRBV7-3 and TRBJ1-2 for the parts outside the CDR3, the full variable domain is GAGVSQTPSNKVTEKGKYVELRCDPISGHTALYWYRQSLGQGPEFLIYFQGTGAADDSGLPNDRFFAVRPEGSVSTLKIQRTERGDSAVYLCASSPSGTGVRGYTFGSGTRLTVV.

This clonotype was counted at least ten times. J is TRBJ2-7 and V is TRBV5-1, with D possibly being TRBD2 (6 bases). Per germline, CDR1 SGHRS and CDR2 YFSETQ. The CDR3 loop spans 15 amino acids. The V gene lost 0 bases and the J gene lost 3 bases, with 13 bases spanning the gap. The DNA of the CDR3 is TGCGCCAGCAGCTTGGCGGCTAGCGACTACTACGAGCAGTACTTC. Translating gives CASSLAASDYYEQYF.

This clonotype appeared many times. This chain uses TRBV28 with TRBJ1-1; D not certain. The CDR3 sequence is 14 residues long. V was shortened by 5 bases and J by 0 bases, with 10 bases between the two germline ends. The germline V gene encodes CDR1 MDHEN and CDR2 SYDVKM. For the CDR3, the DNA is TGTGCCAGCAGTCCTGCTATTATGAACACTGAAGCTTTCTTT. Translated, it gives CASSPAIMNTEAFF.

The chain has TRBV9 and TRBJ1-2; D may be TRBD1 (6 bases). The CDR3 contains 15 residues. The V and J ends lost 4 bases and 0 bases respectively, with 13 bases between them. The germline CDR1 and CDR2 sequences are SGDLS and YYNGEE. The CDR3: CASSPRQASNYGYTF. CDR3 bases: TGTGCCAGCAGCCCCCGACAGGCGTCTAACTATGGCTACACCTTC.

Points on this clonotype: This probably arose from a read error, given a far larger clone one base away. This rearrangement joins TRBV7-9 to TRBJ2-4, with D possibly called TRBD1 or TRBD2 (6 bases each). Trimming removed 5 bases at V and 13 bases at J, with 21 bases between. This CDR3 contains 14 residues. Germline V CDR1 and CDR2: SEHNR, FQNEAQ (reference sequence). The CDR3 DNA sequence: TGTGCCAGCAGCGCGGGACAACCTGAGTATGAGCAGTACTTC. As protein: CASSAGQPEYEQYF.

This clonotype has at least ten counts. The chain employs TRBV30 and TRBJ2-1, with D possibly being TRBD1 (6 bases). Trimming left V 3 bases short and J 0 bases short, with 12 bases between. This CDR3 has 15 residues. Per germline, CDR1 GTSNPN and CDR2 SVGIG (reference sequence). In nucleotides, the CDR3 is TGTGCCTGGAGCGAAGGACAGAGCTCCTACAATGAGCAGTTCTTC. Its translation: CAWSEGQSSYNEQFF.

This clonotype has ten or more counts. J is TRBJ2-7 and V is TRBV21-1. TRBV21-1 is flagged as a pseudogene. CDR3 length equals 14 residues. CDR3 loop: CASRDLARCYEQYF. CDR3 in DNA: TGTGCCAGCAGAGATTTAGCTCGGTGTTACGAGCAGTACTTC.

In its sample, this clonotype was seen many times. The chain joins TRBV6-2 or TRBV6-3 to TRBJ1-1; 10 bases fit TRBD1. The trim removed 5 bases at V and 6 bases at J, leaving 12 bases unmatched. This CDR3 region has 16 residues. Per germline, CDR1 MNHEY and CDR2 SVGEGT. The CDR3 sequence is CASSDRDRGILAEAFF. In DNA form, the CDR3 reads TGTGCCAGCAGTGACCGGGACAGGGGTATTTTAGCTGAAGCTTTCTTT.

The sample holds many counts of this clonotype. The chain combines TRBV7-3 with TRBJ2-1; D remains unclear. Germline values: CDR1 SGHTA, CDR2 FQGTGA. Trimming took off 2 bases at V and 0 bases at J, with 14 bases between the two ends. This CDR3 spans 17 amino acids. The CDR3 spells CASSLLPSGYSYNEQFF. The CDR3 DNA is TGTGCCAGCAGCTTACTACCATCAGGTTACTCCTACAATGAGCAGTTCTTC.